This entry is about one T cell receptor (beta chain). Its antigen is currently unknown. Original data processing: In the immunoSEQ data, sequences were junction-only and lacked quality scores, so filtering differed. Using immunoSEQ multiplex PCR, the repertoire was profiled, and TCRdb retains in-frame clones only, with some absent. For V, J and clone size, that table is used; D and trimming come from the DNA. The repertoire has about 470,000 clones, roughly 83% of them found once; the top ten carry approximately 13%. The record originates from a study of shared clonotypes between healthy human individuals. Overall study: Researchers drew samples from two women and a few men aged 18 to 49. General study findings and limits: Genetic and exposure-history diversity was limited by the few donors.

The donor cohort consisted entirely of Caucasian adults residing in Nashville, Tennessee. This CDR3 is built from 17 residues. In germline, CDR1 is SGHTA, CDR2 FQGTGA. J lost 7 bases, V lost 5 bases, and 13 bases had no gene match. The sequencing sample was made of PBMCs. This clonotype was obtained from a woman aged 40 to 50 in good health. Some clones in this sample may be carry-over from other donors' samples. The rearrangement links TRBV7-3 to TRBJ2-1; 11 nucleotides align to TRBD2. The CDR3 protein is CASSVSGRAGLMNEQFF. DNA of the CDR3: TGTGCCAGCAGCGTTAGCGGGAGGGCCGGGCTTATGAATGAGCAGTTCTTC.